One and the same sample provided the 12 T cell receptor beta chains below, sequenced in a study of early T cells in non-severe SARS-CoV-2 infection. TCRdb re-analysed the 5' RACE reads in MiXCR, keeping a single row per CDR3 protein. This sample has fewer than 35,000 distinct CDR3 sequences, with less than 6% found just once. Material for sequencing was whole blood. These receptors all stem from an adult who was a healthcare worker with PCR-confirmed SARS-CoV-2 infection or an uninfected control (not recorded which).

This clonotype was counted ten times or more. J is TRBJ2-1 and V is TRBV5-4, with 10 positions matching TRBD2. This CDR3 has 15 amino acids. Germline V gene sequence: CDR1 SGHNT, CDR2 YYREEE (reference sequence). V was pared by 1 base and J by 8 bases, with 6 bases of the junction left unmatched. CDR3 sequence reads: CASSLQAGGDHEQFF. CDR3 nucleotides: TGTGCCAGCAGCTTGCAAGCGGGGGGGGATCATGAGCAGTTCTTC.

The genes are TRBV7-6 and TRBJ2-5; 12 bases align to TRBD2. With V trimmed by 5 bases and J by 13 bases, 8 bases remained unmatched. CDR1 is SGHVS and CDR2 is FNYEAQ in the germline V gene. This CDR3 comprises 13 residues. The CDR3 loop is CASSPGLAGIMYF. DNA for the CDR3: TGTGCCAGCAGCCCCGGACTAGCGGGGATTATGTACTTC.

The chain links TRBV6-6 to TRBJ2-1; no firm D call. Germline CDR1 MNHNY, CDR2 SVGAGI (reference sequence). This CDR3 comprises 16 residues. The V gene lost 2 bases and the J gene lost 10 bases, with 21 bases spanning the gap. Here the CDR3 DNA reads TGTGCCAGCAGTTACCCGACCATGGACGGCGCGTTGGAGCAGTTCTTC. Its translation: CASSYPTMDGALEQFF.

This clonotype was counted at least ten times. This chain joins TRBV18 and TRBJ2-2; either TRBD1 or TRBD2 may supply D (5 bases each). The V end lost 0 bases, the J end lost 4 bases, and 15 bases lay between the germline ends. Germline-derived CDR1 and CDR2 are KGHSH and LQKENI. The CDR3 covers 17 residues. The CDR3 loop is CASSPPTGTRGTGELFF. CDR3 bases: TGTGCCAGCTCACCACCTACCGGGACCCGAGGCACCGGGGAGCTGTTTTTT.

This clonotype was found many times. The J gene is TRBJ2-7, the V gene TRBV11-2, with 7 bases that match TRBD1. Looked up from germline, CDR1 is SGHAT and CDR2 is FQNNGV. This CDR3 has 15 residues. The ends lost 0 bases at V and 6 bases at J; junction bases unmatched: 8. Here the CDR3 reads CASSLESMGQSEQYF. CDR3 sequence (DNA): TGTGCCAGCAGCTTAGAATCTATGGGACAGAGCGAGCAGTACTTC.

At least ten counts were recorded for this clonotype. V usage is TRBV6-1 and J usage is TRBJ1-1; possibly TRBD1 for D (6 bases). V was pared by 4 bases and J by 0 bases, with 6 bases between. The germline V gene encodes CDR1 MNHNS and CDR2 SASEGT. The CDR3 loop spans 13 amino acids. As DNA, the CDR3 is TGTGCCAGCAGTGGGACAGTGAACACTGAAGCTTTCTTT. Translated: CASSGTVNTEAFF.

This clonotype was found many times. This chain links TRBV18 with TRBJ2-7; D is undetermined. The ends were cut back, 2 bases at V and 3 bases at J, with 8 bases in the middle. The length of the CDR3 is 13 residues. Germline loops: CDR1 KGHSH, CDR2 LQKENI. CDR3 region: CASSPGHNYEQYF. The CDR3 DNA sequence: TGTGCCAGCTCACCAGGGCACAACTACGAGCAGTACTTC.

A single count supports this clonotype. The chain joins TRBV24-1 to TRBJ2-1; D not certain. The ends were cut back, 2 bases at V and 1 base at J, with 8 bases in the middle. The CDR3 runs 15 residues. CDR1 KGHDR and CDR2 SFDVKD come from the germline V gene. The CDR3 bases are TGTGCCACCAGTGATTCCGGCCGTTCCTACAATGAGCAGTTCTTC. Residues: CATSDSGRSYNEQFF.

This clonotype was found many times. The CDR3 nucleotides are TGTGCCAGCAGCCGATCTGACACAGATACGCAGTATTTT. This gives the protein CASSRSDTDTQYF. The chain links TRBV11-2 to TRBJ2-3; D is ambiguous. Germline lookup yields CDR1 SGHAT and CDR2 FQNNGV. Trimming left V 5 bases short and J 2 bases short, with 8 bases between. This CDR3 comprises 13 residues.

This clonotype was detected only a few times. The CDR3, as DNA: TGTGCCAGCAGCTTCGGGGGGCTGGCCAATGAGCAGTTCTTC. It translates to CASSFGGLANEQFF. The rearrangement links TRBV11-2 to TRBJ2-1, with a weak D call TRBD2 (7 bases). Trimming stripped 3 bases from V and 6 bases from J, with 12 bases between. Germline V gene sequence: CDR1 SGHAT, CDR2 FQNNGV. This CDR3 is built from 14 residues.

V gene TRBV20-1 combines with J gene TRBJ2-4; D call uncertain. This CDR3 has 14 residues. V was pared by 5 bases and J by 1 base, with 12 bases between. CDR1 and CDR2 (germline): DFQATT, SNEGSKA (reference sequence). The CDR3 sequence is CSAFSREAKNIQYF. The CDR3 DNA reads TGCAGTGCTTTTTCTCGCGAGGCCAAAAACATTCAGTACTTC.

This clonotype was seen repeatedly, ten times or more. The chain uses TRBV11-2 and TRBJ1-1; 7 bases are shared with TRBD1. Germline V gene data show CDR1 as SGHAT and CDR2 as FQNNGV. V trimming: 7 bases; J trimming: 0 bases; junction bases outside the gene matches: 14. The CDR3 spans 17 residues. The CDR3 region is CASTRIPGQIMNTEAFF. The DNA of the CDR3 is TGTGCCAGCACCCGTATCCCGGGACAGATAATGAACACTGAAGCTTTCTTT.